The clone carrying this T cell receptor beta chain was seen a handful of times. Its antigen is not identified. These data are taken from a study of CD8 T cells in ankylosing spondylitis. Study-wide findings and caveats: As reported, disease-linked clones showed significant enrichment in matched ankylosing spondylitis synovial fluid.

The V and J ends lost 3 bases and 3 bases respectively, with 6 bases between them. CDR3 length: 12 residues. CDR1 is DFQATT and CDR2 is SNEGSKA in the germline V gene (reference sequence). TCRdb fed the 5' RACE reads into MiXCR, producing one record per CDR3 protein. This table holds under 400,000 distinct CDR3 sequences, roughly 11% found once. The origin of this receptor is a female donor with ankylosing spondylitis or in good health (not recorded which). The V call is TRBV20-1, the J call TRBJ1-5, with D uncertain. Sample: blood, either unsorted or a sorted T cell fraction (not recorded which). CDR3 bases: TGCAGTGCTAGCCCCGCCAATCAGCCCCAGCATTTT. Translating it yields CSASPANQPQHF.